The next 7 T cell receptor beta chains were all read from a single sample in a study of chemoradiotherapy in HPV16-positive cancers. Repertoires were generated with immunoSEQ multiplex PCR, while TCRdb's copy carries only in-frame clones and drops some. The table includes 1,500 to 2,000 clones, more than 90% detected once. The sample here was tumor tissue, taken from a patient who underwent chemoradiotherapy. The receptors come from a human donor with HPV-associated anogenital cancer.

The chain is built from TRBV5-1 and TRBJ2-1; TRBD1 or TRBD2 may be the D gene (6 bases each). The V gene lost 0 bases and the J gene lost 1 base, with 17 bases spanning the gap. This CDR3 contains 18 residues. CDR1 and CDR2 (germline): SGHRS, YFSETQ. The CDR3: CASSLEGGSQGSYNEQFF. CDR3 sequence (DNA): TGCGCCAGCAGCTTGGAGGGGGGAAGTCAAGGATCCTACAATGAGCAGTTCTTC.

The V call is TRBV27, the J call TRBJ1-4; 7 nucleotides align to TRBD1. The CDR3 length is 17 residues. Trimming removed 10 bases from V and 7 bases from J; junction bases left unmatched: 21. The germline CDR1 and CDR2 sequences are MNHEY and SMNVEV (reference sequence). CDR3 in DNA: TGTGCCAAGACCGGGACAGTTCCCGTCAAACGCGGTGAAAAACTGTTTTTT. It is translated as CAKTGTVPVKRGEKLFF. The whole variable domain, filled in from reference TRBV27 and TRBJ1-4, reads EAQVTQNPRYLITVTGKKLTVTCSQNMNHEYMSWYRQDPGLGLRQIYYSMNVEVTDKGDVPEGYKVSRKEKRNFPLILESPSPNQTSLYFCAKTGTVPVKRGEKLFFGSGTQLSVL.

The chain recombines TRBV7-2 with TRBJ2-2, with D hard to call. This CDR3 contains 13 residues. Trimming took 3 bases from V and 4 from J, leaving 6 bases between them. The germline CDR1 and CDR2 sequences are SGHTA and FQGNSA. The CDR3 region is CASSFDVTGELFF. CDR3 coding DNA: TGTGCCAGCAGCTTTGATGTCACCGGGGAGCTGTTTTTT.

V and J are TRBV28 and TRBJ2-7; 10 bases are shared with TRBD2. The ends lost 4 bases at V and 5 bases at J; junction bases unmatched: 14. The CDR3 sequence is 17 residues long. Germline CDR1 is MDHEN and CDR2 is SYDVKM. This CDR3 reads CASSSLAGAGARNEQYF. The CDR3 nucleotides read TGTGCCAGCAGTTCCCTAGCGGGAGCGGGCGCGCGCAACGAGCAGTACTTC.

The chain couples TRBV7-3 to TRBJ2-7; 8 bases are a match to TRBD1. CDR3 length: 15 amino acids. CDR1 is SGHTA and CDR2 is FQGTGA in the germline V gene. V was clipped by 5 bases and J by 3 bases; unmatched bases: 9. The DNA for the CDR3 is TGTGCCAGCAGCCCACGAGCAGGGGGCCTCTACGAGCAGTACTTC. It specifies CASSPRAGGLYEQYF. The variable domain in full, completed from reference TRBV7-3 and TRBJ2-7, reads GAGVSQTPSNKVTEKGKYVELRCDPISGHTALYWYRQSLGQGPEFLIYFQGTGAADDSGLPNDRFFAVRPEGSVSTLKIQRTERGDSAVYLCASSPRAGGLYEQYFGPGTRLTVT.

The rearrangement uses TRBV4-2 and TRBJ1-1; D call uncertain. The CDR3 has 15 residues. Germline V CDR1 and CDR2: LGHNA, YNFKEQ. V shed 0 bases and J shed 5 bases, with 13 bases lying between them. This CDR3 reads CASSQDPNSGTEAFF. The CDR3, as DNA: TGTGCCAGCAGCCAAGATCCTAACAGCGGGACTGAAGCTTTCTTT.

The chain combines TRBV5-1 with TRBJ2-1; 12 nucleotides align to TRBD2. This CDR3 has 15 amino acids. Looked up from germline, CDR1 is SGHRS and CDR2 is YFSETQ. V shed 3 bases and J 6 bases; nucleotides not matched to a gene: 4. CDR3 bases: TGCGCCAGCAGCTGGCTAGCGGGGGGGGGCAATGAGCAGTTCTTC. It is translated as CASSWLAGGGNEQFF.